A selection of T cell receptor beta chains follows, all from one sample in a study of control samples from healthy donors and cancer patients. The method was immunoSEQ multiplex PCR; TCRdb's version includes in-frame clones alone and lacks a portion of them. The profile covers 170,000 or so clones, with 80% to 95% appearing a single time and more than 1.1% taken by the ten largest. The sequencing sample was made of blood. Source of these receptors: a man between 18 and 35 years old in good health. Each CDR3 is given with its conserved first and last residue. The order of the fields is J gene, V gene, CDR3 protein.

TRBJ2-3 | TRBV20-1 | CSASLAGGRDTQYF
TRBJ1-1 | TRBV12-3/TRBV12-4 | CASRDRGPEAFF
TRBJ1-1 | TRBV7-3 | CASSLGSPNTEAFF
TRBJ2-1 | TRBV25-1 | CASSESDRGLRNEQFF
TRBJ1-5 | TRBV28 | CASSRGTDSNQPQHF
TRBJ1-1 | TRBV6-1 | CASSESRGAPGTEAFF
TRBJ2-1 | TRBV10-3 | CAISGSGAYNEQFF
TRBJ1-6 | TRBV11-1 | CASSLQGGPPLHF
TRBJ2-7 | TRBV6-5 | CASDSTYEQYF
TRBJ2-1 | TRBV6-5 | CASSNLDEQFF
TRBJ1-2 | TRBV4-1 | CASSQDPSYYGYTF
TRBJ2-5 | TRBV11-1 | CASTNSRGETQYF
TRBJ1-5 | TRBV28 | CASTKSRVARNQPQHF
TRBJ1-4 | TRBV5-1 | CASSLGQGGSNEKLFF
TRBJ1-2 | TRBV5-4 | CASTRGGEANYGYTF